Sequencing of this T cell receptor beta chain was carried out in a study of human T cells and chemical hapten exposure. As to time point: pre-sensitization, week 0. As for treatment: therapeutic diphenylcyclopropenone sensitization with weekly scalp DPC. This clonotype has just a few counts. TCRdb independently ran MiXCR on the RACE reads; one entry per CDR3 protein. This table holds roughly 80,000 distinct CDR3 sequences, around 15% found once. CDR3 length: 16 residues. In germline, CDR1 is SGHTA, CDR2 FQGNSA. The V end was cut by 3 bases, the J end by 2 bases, with 13 bases between. The source was whole blood, collected in connection with sensitization to the hapten diphenylcyclopropenone (DPC). The clonotype originates from a woman between 45 and 60 years old with alopecia areata. Some clones in this sample may be carry-over from other donors' samples. This rearrangement joins TRBV7-2 to TRBJ1-4; no definite D call. This CDR3 is CASSFRARATNEKLFF. CDR3 DNA: TGTGCCAGCAGCTTTAGGGCCCGCGCGACTAATGAAAAACTGTTTTTT.